The 7 T cell receptor beta chains below all came from one sample that was sequenced in a study of response to subunit inactivated influenza vaccine. TCRdb re-derived calls from the RT-PCR reads in MiXCR, one entry per CDR3 protein. The table has over 400,000 distinct CDR3 sequences, 10% to 15% seen once. The sample consisted of PBMCs from blood, taken 45 days after vaccination. The origin of the receptors is a man aged 50-60 years who received an inactivated influenza vaccine.

The CDR3 loop is CATRGQGTSGYNEQFF. Written as DNA, the CDR3 is TGTGCCACCAGAGGTCAAGGGACTAGCGGGTACAATGAGCAGTTCTTC. V usage is TRBV24-1 and J usage is TRBJ2-1; TRBD2 agrees at 12 bases. The CDR3 is 16 amino acids. In germline, CDR1 is KGHDR, CDR2 SFDVKD. V shed 7 bases and J 4 bases; nucleotides not matched to a gene: 7.

The sample holds a few counts of this clonotype. The chain has TRBV7-2 and TRBJ2-3; 11 bases fit TRBD2. The CDR3 is made up of 16 amino acids. Germline CDR1 SGHTA, CDR2 FQGNSA. J lost 3 bases, V lost 5 bases, and 7 bases had no gene match. The CDR3: CASSKTSGSLTDTQYF. For the CDR3, the DNA is TGTGCCAGCAGCAAAACTAGCGGGAGTTTAACAGATACGCAGTATTTT.

A single count supports this clonotype. This may come from a read error, since a much larger clone is one base off. The chain recombines TRBV5-1 with TRBJ2-6, with D possibly TRBD1 on 5 matching bases. Germline V gene lookup returns CDR1 SGHRS and CDR2 YFSETQ. This CDR3 region has 18 residues. The chain's CDR3 is CGSSLLRTTSSGANVLTF. CDR3 in DNA: TGCGGCAGCAGCTTGCTACGGACAACCAGCTCTGGGGCCAACGTCCTGACTTTC.

The CDR3 DNA follows: TGTGCCAGCAGTTACCGCCAGAGCTCCTACGAGCAGTACTTC. This encodes CASSYRQSSYEQYF. This chain links TRBV6-2 or TRBV6-3 with TRBJ2-7; D gene uncertain. V dropped 2 bases and J dropped 0 bases, with 8 bases sitting between them. Germline lookup yields CDR1 MNHEY and CDR2 SVGEGT. This CDR3 comprises 14 residues.

This clonotype was seen a handful of times. The V call is TRBV4-3, the J call TRBJ2-2, with unresolved D. From germline, CDR1 is LGHNA and CDR2 YSLEER. V lost 0 bases and J lost 7, with 6 bases in between. This CDR3 has 13 amino acids. CDR3 in DNA: TGCGCCAGCAGCCAAGACCTGGTCGGGGAGCTGTTTTTT. Amino acid sequence: CASSQDLVGELFF.

A few counts support this clonotype. This chain links TRBV20-1 with TRBJ2-5, with a tentative D call TRBD2 (6 bases). This CDR3 is built from 15 residues. Germline CDR1 is DFQATT and CDR2 is SNEGSKA (reference sequence). The V end was cut by 4 bases, the J end by 1 base, with 16 bases between. In DNA, the CDR3 is TGCAGTGCTACCCTGTCCGGGAGCGCCCAAGAGACCCAGTACTTC. Translation: CSATLSGSAQETQYF.

In its sample, this clonotype was seen a few times. This chain uses TRBV5-1 with TRBJ2-5; 10 bases agree with TRBD1. J gave up 4 bases and V 1 base, and 7 bases lay outside the gene matches. This CDR3 contains 16 residues. Germline V lookup: CDR1 SGHRS, CDR2 YFSETQ. The DNA for the CDR3 is TGCGCCAGCAGCTTGACCCCCGGGACAGGGGTAGAGACCCAGTACTTC. Its translation is CASSLTPGTGVETQYF.